The 32 T cell receptor beta chains reported below all come from one sample, sequenced in a study of OX40 agonist ivuxolimab in advanced cancers. Using immunoSEQ multiplex PCR, the repertoire was profiled, and TCRdb retains in-frame clones only, with some absent. The sample consists of approximately 84,000 clones, around 94% of them appearing once. Specimen: CD4+ or CD8+ T cells sorted from blood, collected in a trial of the OX40 agonist ivuxolimab. These receptors came from an adult with an advanced solid tumor such as melanoma, head and neck, liver or kidney cancer.

About this clone itself: Other DNA sequences within the sample encode an identical CDR3. The CDR3 here is CASSVGYNEQFF. CDR3 coding DNA: TGTGCCAGCAGCGTAGGGTACAATGAGCAGTTCTTC. V is TRBV9 and J is TRBJ2-1; D gene uncertain. Germline V gene lookup returns CDR1 SGDLS and CDR2 YYNGEE. Trimming took off 0 bases at V and 4 bases at J, with 2 bases between the two ends. CDR3 length: 12 residues.

The chain employs TRBV9 and TRBJ1-4; 7 bases fit TRBD1. Germline V CDR1 and CDR2: SGDLS, YYNGEE. Trimming took 2 bases from V and 8 from J; bases not matched to a gene: 6. The CDR3 runs to 14 residues. The CDR3: CASSVKPGGEKLFF. The CDR3, as DNA: TGTGCCAGCAGCGTCAAGCCAGGGGGGGAAAAACTGTTTTTT. The entire variable domain, with the rest obtained from reference TRBV9 and TRBJ1-4, is as follows: DSGVTQTPKHLITATGQRVTLRCSPRSGDLSVYWYQQSLDQGLQFLIQYYNGEERAKGNILERFSAQQFPDLHSELNLSSLELGDSALYFCASSVKPGGEKLFFGSGTQLSVL.

The chain links TRBV7-2 to TRBJ1-2; possible D gene TRBD1, 6 bases. Trimming pared 2 bases from V and 6 bases from J, leaving 10 bases between. The CDR3 covers 13 residues. Germline lookup yields CDR1 SGHTA and CDR2 FQGNSA. The CDR3 protein is CASSLSGADGYTF. The CDR3 nucleotides read TGTGCCAGCAGCTTATCGGGGGCGGATGGCTACACCTTC.

The genes are TRBV9 and TRBJ1-2, with 7 bases fitting TRBD1. Germline loops: CDR1 SGDLS, CDR2 YYNGEE. V lost 2 bases and J lost 2; bases outside the gene matches: 24. This CDR3 has 21 residues. The CDR3 loop reads CASSVYTSLVSDRDGNYGYTF. The CDR3, as DNA: TGTGCCAGCAGCGTTTATACGTCTCTCGTCTCCGACAGGGACGGCAACTATGGCTACACCTTC. The whole variable domain, filled in from reference TRBV9 and TRBJ1-2, reads DSGVTQTPKHLITATGQRVTLRCSPRSGDLSVYWYQQSLDQGLQFLIQYYNGEERAKGNILERFSAQQFPDLHSELNLSSLELGDSALYFCASSVYTSLVSDRDGNYGYTFGSGTRLTVV.

The CDR3 DNA reads TGTGCCAGCAGCCCGGGGGACCCAGGCTCCTACGAGCAGTACTTC. Translating gives CASSPGDPGSYEQYF. The rearrangement links TRBV7-3 to TRBJ2-7; possible D gene TRBD2, 6 bases. The CDR3 sequence is 15 residues long. Germline lookup yields CDR1 SGHTA and CDR2 FQGTGA. The germline V and J ends were trimmed by 5 bases and 0 bases, with 14 bases remaining between them.

The chain couples TRBV29-1 to TRBJ1-2; no reliable D call. Germline V CDR1 and CDR2: SQVTM, ANQGSEA. The CDR3 sequence is 10 residues long. Trimming left V 6 bases short and J 3 bases short, with 5 bases between. Here the CDR3 DNA reads TGCAGCGTAAAGGACTATGGCTACACCTTC. Translating it yields CSVKDYGYTF.

The V and J genes are TRBV29-1 and TRBJ2-2, with a possible D match to TRBD2 (6 bases). Trimming stripped 4 bases from V and 5 bases from J, with 8 bases between. This CDR3 is built from 12 residues. The V gene's germline CDR1 is SQVTM and CDR2 ANQGSEA. The CDR3 nucleotides are TGCAGCGTTGTAAGCGGGACCGGGGAGCTGTTTTTT. It translates to CSVVSGTGELFF.

This clone was seen a single time. The rearrangement links TRBV2 to TRBJ2-3, with a tentative D call TRBD2 (6 bases). V dropped 8 bases and J dropped 0 bases, with 18 bases sitting between them. The CDR3 extends over 16 amino acids. Germline CDR1 is SNHLY and CDR2 is FYNNEI. CDR3 in DNA: TGTGCCAGCGGGGGGTGGGCGCAGACTAGCACAGATACGCAGTATTTT. Its protein is CASGGWAQTSTDTQYF.

The chain recombines TRBV11-2 with TRBJ2-3, with D maybe TRBD2 (6 bases). The CDR3 spans 14 residues. V lost 5 bases and J lost 1, with 10 bases in between. Germline CDR1 SGHAT, CDR2 FQNNGV. The CDR3 here is CASSRLVRTDTQYF. The CDR3 DNA follows: TGTGCCAGCAGCCGACTAGTCCGCACAGATACGCAGTATTTT.

This chain uses TRBV4-1 with TRBJ2-7; D might be TRBD2 (5 bases). V gave up 1 base and J gave up 2 bases, with 6 bases separating them. CDR3 length: 13 amino acids. Germline values: CDR1 MGHRA, CDR2 YSYEKL. The CDR3 DNA sequence: TGCGCCAGCAGCCAAGTGGAGGCCTACGAGCAGTACTTC. This encodes CASSQVEAYEQYF.

The chain carries TRBV29-1 and TRBJ2-1; D is ambiguous. The V gene's germline CDR1 is SQVTM and CDR2 ANQGSEA. Trimming took off 6 bases at V and 4 bases at J, with 22 bases between the two ends. The CDR3 contains 16 residues. CDR3 coding DNA: TGCAGCGTCCTTCGTCGACAAAAAAGCAGGTACAATGAGCAGTTCTTC. As protein: CSVLRRQKSRYNEQFF.

The V and J genes are TRBV6-5 and TRBJ2-1; D is perhaps TRBD2 (6 bases). The CDR3 loop spans 15 amino acids. With 4 bases removed from V and 7 bases from J, the gap between germline ends came to 17 bases. Germline CDR1 is MNHEY and CDR2 is SVGAGI. The CDR3 reads CASSLSAAGGNEQFF. The CDR3 coding sequence is TGTGCCAGCAGTTTGTCCGCAGCGGGTGGGAATGAGCAGTTCTTC.

V usage is TRBV14 and J usage is TRBJ2-7, with D hard to call. The V and J ends lost 0 bases and 2 bases respectively, with 2 bases between them. The CDR3 length is 12 residues. Germline V gene sequence: CDR1 SGHDN, CDR2 FVKESK. CDR3 sequence: CASSQDPYEQYF. In DNA form, the CDR3 reads TGTGCCAGCAGCCAAGACCCCTACGAGCAGTACTTC.

The chain carries TRBV30 and TRBJ1-5; D unresolved. V was pared by 2 bases and J by 0 bases, with 11 bases between. This CDR3 has 15 residues. The germline V gene has CDR1 GTSNPN and CDR2 SVGIG (reference sequence). The CDR3 DNA follows: TGTGCCTGGAGTAATTCACAGTATAGCAATCAGCCCCAGCATTTT. This translates into CAWSNSQYSNQPQHF. The full variable domain, in which reference TRBV30 and TRBJ1-5 provide the parts outside the CDR3, is SQTIHQWPATLVQPVGSPLSLECTVEGTSNPNLYWYRQAAGRGLQLLFYSVGIGQISSEVPQNLSASRPQDRQFILSSKKLLLSDSGFYLCAWSNSQYSNQPQHFGDGTRLSIL.

The chain links TRBV4-1 to TRBJ1-3; D remains ambiguous. The V gene lost 3 bases and the J gene lost 0 bases, with 9 bases spanning the gap. The CDR3 contains 15 residues. Germline V gene data show CDR1 as MGHRA and CDR2 as YSYEKL. The CDR3 nucleotides are TGCGCCAGCAGCCACCCCGGCGACTCTGGAAACACCATATATTTT. Translating gives CASSHPGDSGNTIYF.

The J gene is TRBJ1-5, the V gene TRBV9; D uncertain. V was trimmed by 3 bases and J by 4 bases, leaving 8 bases between them. CDR3 length equals 13 residues. Germline CDR1 is SGDLS and CDR2 is YYNGEE. CDR3 sequence reads: CASSAGPNQPQHF. The CDR3 DNA is TGTGCCAGCAGCGCCGGTCCAAATCAGCCCCAGCATTTT.

The chain carries TRBV7-9 and TRBJ1-5, with 9 bases fitting TRBD1. CDR3 length: 14 residues. V was pared by 4 bases and J by 5 bases, with 3 bases of the junction left unmatched. Per the germline V gene, CDR1 is SEHNR and CDR2 is FQNEAQ (reference sequence). CDR3 DNA sequence: TGTGCCAGCAGCTCGACAGGGGGGGATCAGCCCCAGCATTTT. Protein sequence: CASSSTGGDQPQHF. Complete variable domain (other parts from reference TRBV7-9 and TRBJ1-5): DTGVSQNPRHKITKRGQNVTFRCDPISEHNRLYWYRQTLGQGPEFLTYFQNEAQLEKSRLLSDRFSAERPKGSFSTLEIQRTEQGDSAMYLCASSSTGGDQPQHFGDGTRLSIL.

The CDR3 reads CATSRLAGGSADTQYF. For the CDR3, the DNA is TGTGCCACCAGCAGACTAGCGGGGGGCAGCGCAGATACGCAGTATTTT. The chain recombines TRBV15 with TRBJ2-3; 11 bases align to TRBD2. Unmatched junction bases numbered 5, after V lost 2 bases and J lost 4 bases. Looked up from germline, CDR1 is LNHNV and CDR2 is YYDKDF (reference sequence). CDR3 size: 16 residues.

The genes are TRBV7-7 and TRBJ2-5; possible D gene TRBD2, 6 bases. The length of the CDR3 is 15 residues. V dropped 1 base and J dropped 4 bases, with 13 bases sitting between them. Germline V gene data show CDR1 as SSHAT and CDR2 as FNYEAQ (reference sequence). The CDR3 sequence: CASSLGGGRRETQYF. CDR3 DNA sequence: TGTGCCAGCAGCTTAGGAGGAGGGAGGCGAGAGACCCAGTACTTC.

The gene calls are TRBV14 and TRBJ2-1; D remains ambiguous. From germline, CDR1 is SGHDN and CDR2 FVKESK. V gave up 4 bases and J gave up 4 bases, with 11 bases separating them. The CDR3 runs to 14 residues. The CDR3 is CASSPPSGYNEQFF. The CDR3 nucleotides are TGTGCCAGCAGCCCACCATCAGGATACAATGAGCAGTTCTTC.

This chain uses TRBV5-8 with TRBJ1-2; TRBD1 agrees at 9 bases. The CDR3 runs to 13 residues. V shed 3 bases and J 6 bases; nucleotides not matched to a gene: 3. CDR1 is SGHTS and CDR2 is YDEGEE in the germline V gene. The CDR3 loop is CASSSWTGDGYTF. In DNA, the CDR3 is TGTGCCAGCAGCTCCTGGACAGGGGATGGCTACACCTTC.

V and J are TRBV2 and TRBJ2-7, with D possibly being TRBD1 or TRBD2 (6 bases each). CDR1 and CDR2 from the germline V gene are SNHLY and FYNNEI. The V end lost 5 bases, the J end lost 3 bases, and 11 bases lay between the germline ends. This CDR3 has 13 amino acids. The CDR3 region has the DNA TGTGCCAGCAGTCCGGGGGCCTTCTACGAGCAGTACTTC. Encoded protein: CASSPGAFYEQYF.

The chain recombines TRBV28 with TRBJ2-7; 13 positions agree with TRBD2. The CDR3 totals 18 residues. Germline assignment: CDR1 MDHEN and CDR2 SYDVKM. Losses at the gene ends were 5 bases for V and 0 bases for J; bases not matched to a gene: 10. CDR3 amino acids: CASSGLAGALINSYEQYF. CDR3 DNA sequence: TGTGCCAGCAGTGGACTAGCGGGGGCCTTGATTAACTCCTACGAGCAGTACTTC. Looking up the rest from reference TRBV28 and TRBJ2-7 gives the full variable domain: DVKVTQSSRYLVKRTGEKVFLECVQDMDHENMFWYRQDPGLGLRLIYFSYDVKMKEKGDIPEGYSVSREKKERFSLILESASTNQTSMYLCASSGLAGALINSYEQYFGPGTRLTVT.

V is TRBV4-3 and J is TRBJ2-5; tentative D call: TRBD2 (6 bases). CDR3 length equals 15 residues. The V gene's germline CDR1 is LGHNA and CDR2 YSLEER. V shed 4 bases and J shed 2 bases, with 14 bases lying between them. In DNA form, the CDR3 reads TGCGCCAGCAGCCGGAGGTGGACTACTCAAGAGACCCAGTACTTC. It codes for CASSRRWTTQETQYF.

The rearrangement links TRBV15 to TRBJ2-3, with TRBD2 matching 10 bases. Germline CDR1 LNHNV, CDR2 YYDKDF (reference sequence). V lost 2 bases, J lost 5 bases, and 16 bases stayed unmatched. CDR3 length: 19 residues. The DNA of the CDR3 is TGTGCCACCAGCAGATTACCCGAGCGGGAGGGAAGAGTGGGAGATACGCAGTATTTT. Protein sequence: CATSRLPEREGRVGDTQYF.

This clone was recorded once. This chain links TRBV7-9 with TRBJ1-1; D not certain. The CDR3 extends over 12 amino acids. CDR1 SEHNR and CDR2 FQNEAQ come from the germline V gene (reference sequence). The V and J ends lost 4 bases and 7 bases respectively, with 10 bases between them. The CDR3 loop is CASSSSPFEAFF. DNA of the CDR3: TGTGCCAGCAGCTCAAGCCCATTTGAAGCTTTCTTT.

J is TRBJ2-2 and V is TRBV10-1; D not certain. Germline lookup yields CDR1 WNHNN and CDR2 SYGVQD (reference sequence). With 4 bases removed from V and 6 bases from J, the gap between germline ends came to 9 bases. The CDR3 is 13 residues long. The CDR3 is CASSVTAPGELFF. In DNA form, the CDR3 reads TGCGCCAGCAGTGTCACGGCCCCCGGGGAGCTGTTTTTT.

J is TRBJ2-7 and V is TRBV5-5; D is unresolved. The CDR3 has 17 amino acids. Germline V gives CDR1 SGHKS, CDR2 YYEKEE (reference sequence). V lost 0 bases and J 2 bases, leaving 18 bases between the germline ends. The CDR3: CASSLVSRATLPYEQYF. The CDR3 DNA reads TGTGCCAGCAGCTTGGTTTCCCGGGCAACACTTCCCTACGAGCAGTACTTC.

This chain connects TRBV4-1 to TRBJ1-1; 7 bases are a match to TRBD1. Trimming at V came to 4 bases and at J to 3 bases, leaving 5 bases not matched to a gene. The CDR3 sequence is 14 residues long. Germline V lookup: CDR1 MGHRA, CDR2 YSYEKL. In DNA form, the CDR3 reads TGCGCCAGCAGCCCCCGAGGGGGCGACACTGAAGCTTTCTTT. Protein product: CASSPRGGDTEAFF.

This clone was observed once. CDR3 coding DNA: TGTGCCAGCAGTGAATCTCGAGGGTACGGTCTAGCCAAAAACATTCAGTACTTC. It codes for CASSESRGYGLAKNIQYF. The chain has TRBV25-1 and TRBJ2-4, with D possibly matching TRBD2 (5 bases). The germline gives CDR1 MGHDK, CDR2 SYGVNS. This CDR3 has 18 residues. V was clipped by 1 base and J by 0 bases, with 16 bases between them.

The chain uses TRBV27 and TRBJ2-3, with D unclear. The V end was cut by 2 bases, the J end by 4 bases, with 7 bases between. The CDR3 is made up of 13 amino acids. Germline CDR1 MNHEY, CDR2 SMNVEV (reference sequence). The CDR3 loop is CASSLSWADTQYF. The CDR3 DNA follows: TGTGCCAGCAGTTTAAGTTGGGCAGATACGCAGTATTTT.

The V gene is TRBV6-5, the J gene TRBJ1-2; D call uncertain. The germline V gene has CDR1 MNHEY and CDR2 SVGAGI. V dropped 5 bases and J dropped 7 bases, with 14 bases sitting between them. This CDR3 has 13 amino acids. The CDR3, as DNA: TGTGCCAGCAGTGAAGCGCGGAAGGGTGGCTACACCTTC. Amino acid sequence: CASSEARKGGYTF.